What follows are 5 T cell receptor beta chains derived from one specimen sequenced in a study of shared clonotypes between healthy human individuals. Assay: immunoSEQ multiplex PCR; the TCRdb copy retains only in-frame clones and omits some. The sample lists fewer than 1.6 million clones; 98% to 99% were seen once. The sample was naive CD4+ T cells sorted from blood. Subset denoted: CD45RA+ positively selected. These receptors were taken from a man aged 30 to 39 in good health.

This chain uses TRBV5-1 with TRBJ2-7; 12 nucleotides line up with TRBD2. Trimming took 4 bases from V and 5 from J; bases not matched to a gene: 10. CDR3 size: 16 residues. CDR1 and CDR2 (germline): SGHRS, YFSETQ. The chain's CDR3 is CASSLGLAGPFHEQYF. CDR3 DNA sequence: TGCGCCAGCAGCCTTGGACTAGCGGGACCCTTTCACGAGCAGTACTTC.

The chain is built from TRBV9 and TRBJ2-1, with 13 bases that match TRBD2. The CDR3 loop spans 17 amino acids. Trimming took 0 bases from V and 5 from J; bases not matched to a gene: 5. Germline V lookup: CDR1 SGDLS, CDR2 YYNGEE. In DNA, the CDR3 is TGTGCCAGCAGCGTAGTATCCGGGACTAGCGGGAACAATGAGCAGTTCTTC. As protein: CASSVVSGTSGNNEQFF.

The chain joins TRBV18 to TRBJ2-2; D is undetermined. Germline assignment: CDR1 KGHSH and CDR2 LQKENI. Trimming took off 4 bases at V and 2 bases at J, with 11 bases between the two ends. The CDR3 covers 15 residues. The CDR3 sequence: CASSQQHQNTGELFF. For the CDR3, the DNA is TGTGCCAGCTCACAACAACACCAAAACACCGGGGAGCTGTTTTTT. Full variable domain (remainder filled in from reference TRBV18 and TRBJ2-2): NAGVMQNPRHLVRRRGQEARLRCSPMKGHSHVYWYRQLPEEGLKFMVYLQKENIIDESGMPKERFSAEFPKEGPSILRIQQVVRGDSAAYFCASSQQHQNTGELFFGEGSRLTVL.

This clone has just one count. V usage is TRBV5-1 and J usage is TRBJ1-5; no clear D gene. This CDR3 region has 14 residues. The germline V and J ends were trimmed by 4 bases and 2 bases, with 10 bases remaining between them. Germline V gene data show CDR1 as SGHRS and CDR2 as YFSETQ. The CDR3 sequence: CASSPGEGNQPQHF. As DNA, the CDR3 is TGCGCCAGCAGCCCAGGAGAAGGCAATCAGCCCCAGCATTTT.

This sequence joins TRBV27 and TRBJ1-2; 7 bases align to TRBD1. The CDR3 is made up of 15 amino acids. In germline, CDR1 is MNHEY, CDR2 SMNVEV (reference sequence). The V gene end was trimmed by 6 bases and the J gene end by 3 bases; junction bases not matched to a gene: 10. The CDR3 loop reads CASSQTGTAHYGYTF. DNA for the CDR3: TGTGCCAGCAGCCAAACCGGGACAGCTCACTATGGCTACACCTTC.